This note documents a single T cell receptor (beta chain) sequence. Its specificity is not known. Researchers ran the PCR with 60 Vbeta and 13 Jbeta primers. The method was immunoSEQ multiplex PCR; TCRdb's version includes in-frame clones alone and lacks a portion of them. The data contain tens of thousands of clones, roughly four fifths of them seen just once; the ten biggest clones take up under 0.75%. Germline V gene data show CDR1 as MNHEY and CDR2 as SVGAGI. V was pared by 2 bases and J by 2 bases, with 4 bases between. The CDR3 has 12 residues. This sample stems from a study of cytomegalovirus exposure and HLA in healthy donors. The study's findings and limits: Differences between HLA loci emerged in a later analysis of TCR association rates, with DRB1 most and HLA-C fewest. CMV serostatus alone was available as immune exposure information.

J is TRBJ2-7 and V is TRBV6-5; D not resolved. The clonotype comes from a man aged 25-45 years in good health and CMV-seronegative. The sequencing sample was made of PBMCs. DNA for the CDR3: TGTGCCAGCAGTTACGGCCCCTACGAGCAGTACTTC. Amino acids: CASSYGPYEQYF.